This passage covers 9 T cell receptor beta chains from one sample sequenced in a study of beta chain features in type 1 diabetes. General study points: Among patients with Type 1 diabetes, TCRB CDR3s were moderately but significantly shorter in every one of the four CD4+ subsets.

Of the isolated RNA, all was reverse transcribed, and so the sequenced material was expressed TCRB transcripts. The protocol was immunoSEQ multiplex PCR, while the TCRdb copy is restricted to in-frame clones and leaves out a portion. The sample has over 150,000 clones; 10% are singletons. These TCRs are of unknown antigen specificity. Specimen: central memory CD4+ T cells from blood. These receptors came from a man between 25 and 39 years old with type 1 diabetes.

This clone occurred a few times. The rearrangement uses TRBV18 and TRBJ2-5, with 8 bases that match TRBD2. V lost 2 bases and J lost 5; bases outside the gene matches: 10. The V gene's germline CDR1 is KGHSH and CDR2 LQKENI. The CDR3 covers 16 residues. The CDR3 is CASSPGGTRGLETQYF. Here the CDR3 DNA reads TGTGCCAGCTCACCAGGTGGGACTAGAGGATTGGAGACCCAGTACTTC.

The chain links TRBV28 to TRBJ2-7; 9 nucleotides agree with TRBD2. This CDR3 spans 14 amino acids. The V and J ends lost 2 bases and 2 bases, in that order; junction bases with no gene match: 1. Germline CDR1 reads MDHEN; CDR2 reads SYDVKM. The CDR3: CASSLLAGTYEQYF. CDR3 coding DNA: TGTGCCAGCAGTTTACTAGCGGGAACCTACGAGCAGTACTTC.

V is TRBV7-2 and J is TRBJ2-1; 12 positions match TRBD2. This CDR3 has 16 amino acids. Germline CDR1 is SGHTA and CDR2 is FQGNSA. V was clipped by 6 bases and J by 13 bases; unmatched bases: 16. The CDR3 DNA reads as TGTGCCAGCAGTATACTAGCGGGAGGCTCCGGCGGGGAACAGTTCTTC. This codes for CASSILAGGSGGEQFF. Full variable domain (remainder filled in from reference TRBV7-2 and TRBJ2-1): GAGVSQSPSNKVTEKGKDVELRCDPISGHTALYWYRQSLGQGLEFLIYFQGNSAPDKSGLPSDRFSAERTGGSVSTLTIQRTQQEDSAVYLCASSILAGGSGGEQFFGPGTRLTVL.

In this sample, this clone turned up a few times. The chain recombines TRBV29-1 with TRBJ1-2; the match to TRBD1 covers 10 bases. In germline, CDR1 is SQVTM, CDR2 ANQGSEA. J was trimmed by 13 bases and V by 7 bases; bases with no gene match: 24. CDR3 length: 16 amino acids. DNA of the CDR3: TGCAGCGCATATCTCGGGCGGTCGGGACAGGGGAGTGTAGGCACCTTC. Translating gives CSAYLGRSGQGSVGTF.

V gene TRBV7-2 combines with J gene TRBJ2-3, with TRBD1 identical over 9 bases. V shed 1 base, J shed 5 bases, and the junction held 7 bases outside the gene matches. Germline V gene sequence: CDR1 SGHTA, CDR2 FQGNSA. The CDR3 spans 16 residues. Here the CDR3 DNA reads TGTGCCAGCAGCTTAGTGGGGACAGGGAATGGAGATACGCAGTATTTT. Translated, it gives CASSLVGTGNGDTQYF.

This chain connects TRBV19 to TRBJ2-7; 10 bases map to TRBD2. CDR1 LNHDA and CDR2 SQIVND come from the germline V gene (reference sequence). Trimming cost V 10 bases and J 0 bases; bases outside gene matches: 3. CDR3 length: 13 amino acids. The chain's CDR3 is CATRTSGSYEQYF. The CDR3 DNA sequence: TGTGCCACAAGGACTAGCGGCTCCTACGAGCAGTACTTC. Using reference TRBV19 and TRBJ2-7 for the parts outside the CDR3, the full variable domain is DGGITQSPKYLFRKEGQNVTLSCEQNLNHDAMYWYRQDPGQGLRLIYYSQIVNDFQKGDIAEGYSVSREKKESFPLTVTSAQKNPTAFYLCATRTSGSYEQYFGPGTRLTVT.

This chain connects TRBV2 to TRBJ1-5; 7 positions agree with TRBD1. The CDR3 runs to 16 residues. After removal of 3 bases from V and 5 bases from J, the junction contained 10 bases not matched to a gene. CDR1 is SNHLY and CDR2 is FYNNEI in the germline V gene. CDR3 sequence (DNA): TGTGCCAGCAGTGATTCCACGGGCAGGGGGTATCAGCCCCAGCATTTT. It specifies CASSDSTGRGYQPQHF.

This clone has just a few counts. V usage is TRBV27 and J usage is TRBJ2-3; 9 nucleotides align to TRBD1. From germline, CDR1 is MNHEY and CDR2 SMNVEV (reference sequence). This CDR3 has 16 amino acids. Trimming at V came to 6 bases and at J to 2 bases, leaving 9 bases not matched to a gene. The CDR3 protein is CASRPMGQGDTDTQYF. CDR3 nucleotide sequence: TGTGCCAGCAGACCGATGGGACAGGGAGACACAGATACGCAGTATTTT.

The gene calls are TRBV28 and TRBJ2-5; 7 positions agree with TRBD2. V shed 5 bases, J shed 2 bases, and the junction held 5 bases outside the gene matches. The germline CDR1 and CDR2 sequences are MDHEN and SYDVKM. The CDR3 spans 14 residues. CDR3 in amino acids: CASSELANQETQYF. CDR3 nucleotide sequence: TGTGCCAGCAGTGAACTAGCGAATCAAGAGACCCAGTACTTC.